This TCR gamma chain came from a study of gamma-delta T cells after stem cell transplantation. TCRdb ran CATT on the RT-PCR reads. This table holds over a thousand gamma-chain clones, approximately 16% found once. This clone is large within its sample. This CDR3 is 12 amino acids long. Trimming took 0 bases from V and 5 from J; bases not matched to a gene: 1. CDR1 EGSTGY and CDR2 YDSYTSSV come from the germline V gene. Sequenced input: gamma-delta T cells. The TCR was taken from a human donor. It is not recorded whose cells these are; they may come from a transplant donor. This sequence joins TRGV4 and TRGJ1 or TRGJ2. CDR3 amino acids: CATWDGDYKKLF. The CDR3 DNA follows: TGTGCCACCTGGGATGGGGATTATAAGAAACTCTTT.